This T cell receptor beta chain comes out of a study of OX40 agonist ivuxolimab in advanced cancers. Study at large: Patients received intravenous ivuxolimab every 2 weeks at 0.01 to 10 mg/kg. Every patient in dose escalation had hepatocellular carcinoma, melanoma, renal cell or head and neck cancer. Males comprised 70% to 85% of the group, whose mean age was about 60 years (range 23 to 79).

Sequencing used immunoSEQ multiplex PCR; TCRdb keeps in-frame clones, though not all of them. There are roughly 76,000 clones in the sample; about 87% occur only once, and 2% to 3% lies in the top ten. As concerns this clone: Its antigen remains unidentified.

V lost 6 bases and J lost 5; bases outside the gene matches: 10. Germline V gives CDR1 LNHDA, CDR2 SQIVND (reference sequence). CDR3 size: 15 residues. Overall study results and limits: CD8+ T cells were the subset that, on average, had more expanded clones than CD4+.

This clonotype was sampled from an adult with an advanced solid tumor such as melanoma, head and neck, liver or kidney cancer. The J gene is TRBJ2-5, the V gene TRBV19, with 9 bases fitting TRBD1. The sample consisted of CD4+ or CD8+ T cells sorted from blood, taken in a trial of the OX40 agonist ivuxolimab. The CDR3 sequence is CASRSNRGRGETQYF. The CDR3 nucleotides read TGTGCCAGTAGGTCTAACAGGGGGCGAGGGGAGACCCAGTACTTC. The variable domain in full, completed from reference TRBV19 and TRBJ2-5, reads DGGITQSPKYLFRKEGQNVTLSCEQNLNHDAMYWYRQDPGQGLRLIYYSQIVNDFQKGDIAEGYSVSREKKESFPLTVTSAQKNPTAFYLCASRSNRGRGETQYFGPGTRLLVL.